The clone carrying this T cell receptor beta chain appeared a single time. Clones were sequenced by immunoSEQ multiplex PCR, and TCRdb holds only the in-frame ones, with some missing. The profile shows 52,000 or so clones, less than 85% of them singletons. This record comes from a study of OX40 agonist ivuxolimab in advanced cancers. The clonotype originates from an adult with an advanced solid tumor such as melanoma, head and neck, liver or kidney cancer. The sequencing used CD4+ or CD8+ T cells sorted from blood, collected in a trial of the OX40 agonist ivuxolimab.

CDR3: CAISLEAGSQYF. CDR3 nucleotide sequence: TGTGCCATCAGCTTAGAGGCGGGCTCCCAGTACTTC. The rearrangement links TRBV10-3 to TRBJ2-5, with D possibly TRBD2 on 5 matching bases. Germline V gene data show CDR1 as ENHRY and CDR2 as SYGVKD. The V gene lost 6 bases and the J gene lost 9 bases, with 14 bases spanning the gap. CDR3 length: 12 residues.